Below are 27 T cell receptor beta chains sequenced from a single sample in a study of shared clonotypes between healthy human individuals. The repertoire was sequenced with immunoSEQ multiplex PCR; TCRdb's copy has only in-frame clones and lacks some. The table includes about 700,000 clones, 92% detected once. CD45RO-negative CD8 cells positively selected for CCR7 made up the naive population, which excluded terminally differentiated effector memory CD45RA+ cells. The specimen was naive CD8+ T cells sorted from blood. Receptor source: a man younger than 40 in good health.

V and J are TRBV7-4 and TRBJ2-1, with 8 bases aligning to TRBD2. Germline loops: CDR1 SGHVT, CDR2 SQSDAQ. The CDR3 totals 16 residues. Trimming removed 4 bases from V and 3 bases from J; junction bases left unmatched: 8. The CDR3 sequence: CASSCRSREGYNEQFF. The CDR3 DNA sequence: TGTGCCAGCAGCTGCAGAAGCCGGGAGGGCTACAATGAGCAGTTCTTC.

Notes on this clone: This sample also contains other DNA sequences that code for the same CDR3. The chain employs TRBV5-1 and TRBJ2-5; the D is unclear. CDR3 length: 14 residues. CDR1 is SGHRS, CDR2 YFSETQ, per germline. Between the trimmed V and J ends, which lost 0 bases and 0 bases, there was a span of 6 bases. CDR3 protein: CASSLGRNQETQYF. For the CDR3, the DNA is TGCGCCAGCAGCTTGGGACGGAACCAAGAGACCCAGTACTTC.

The rearrangement uses TRBV5-5 and TRBJ2-2; 7 bases fit TRBD1. Per germline, CDR1 SGHKS and CDR2 YYEKEE (reference sequence). The CDR3 consists of 17 residues. V lost 0 bases, J lost 5 bases, and 10 bases stayed unmatched. CDR3 loop: CASSLEVQGSGTGELFF. The CDR3 DNA reads as TGTGCCAGCAGCTTGGAGGTACAGGGGTCGGGAACCGGGGAGCTGTTTTTT.

This clone was recorded many times. Other nucleotide sequences from this sample produce the same CDR3. The chain combines TRBV4-1 with TRBJ2-1, with D unresolved. Trimming removed 0 bases from V and 10 bases from J, with 7 bases in between. The length of the CDR3 is 12 residues. Germline V gene lookup returns CDR1 MGHRA and CDR2 YSYEKL. The CDR3 bases are TGCGCCAGCAGCCAAGATCTGCGGGAGCAGTTCTTC. Protein product: CASSQDLREQFF.

This clone was recorded once. In nucleotides, the CDR3 is TGTGCCAGCAGCCCAACGGCCGACAGGGATCGAGAGACCCAGTACTTC. Translation: CASSPTADRDRETQYF. V and J are TRBV13 and TRBJ2-5, with TRBD1 matching over 7 bases. V shed 5 bases, J shed 4 bases, and the junction held 13 bases outside the gene matches. CDR1 is PRHDT and CDR2 is FYEKMQ in the germline V gene (reference sequence). The CDR3 runs 16 residues.

This sequence joins TRBV10-1 and TRBJ2-3, with D possibly matching TRBD2 (5 bases). CDR1 and CDR2 from the germline V gene are WNHNN and SYGVQD (reference sequence). CDR3 size: 14 residues. The ends were cut back, 0 bases at V and 5 bases at J, with 9 bases in the middle. The CDR3 DNA is TGCGCCAGCAGTGAGTCGTCGAGCGGAGATACGCAGTATTTT. Residues: CASSESSSGDTQYF.

The V gene is TRBV28, the J gene TRBJ1-1, with 9 bases aligning to TRBD1. CDR1 is MDHEN and CDR2 is SYDVKM in the germline V gene. The CDR3 has 13 amino acids. V shed 6 bases, J shed 7 bases, and the junction held 6 bases outside the gene matches. In nucleotides, the CDR3 is TGTGCCAGCAGGGACGGGACAGGGTTTGAAGCTTTCTTT. Translation gives CASRDGTGFEAFF.

The rearrangement links TRBV28 to TRBJ1-2, with 8 bases lining up with TRBD1. The germline V gene has CDR1 MDHEN and CDR2 SYDVKM. This CDR3 has 13 amino acids. V lost 7 bases to trimming and J lost 6 bases; unmatched junction nucleotides: 7. The CDR3 loop reads CASTTGVPHGYTF. As DNA, the CDR3 is TGTGCCAGCACGACAGGGGTCCCCCATGGCTACACCTTC.

The chain is built from TRBV13 and TRBJ1-1; TRBD1 is a possible D gene (5 bases). CDR3 length equals 13 residues. Per the germline V gene, CDR1 is PRHDT and CDR2 is FYEKMQ (reference sequence). V was cut by 3 bases and J by 5 bases, with 10 bases left in between. CDR3 sequence: CASSLSKGTEAFF. The CDR3 DNA is TGTGCCAGCAGCTTGTCAAAGGGGACTGAAGCTTTCTTT.

CDR3 DNA: TGTGCCAGCAGCCCCAGGACTAGCGGAGGGGAGACCCAGTACTTC. This encodes CASSPRTSGGETQYF. This chain joins TRBV7-8 and TRBJ2-5, with 10 bases that match TRBD2. This CDR3 comprises 15 residues. The junction had 8 bases not matched to a gene; V was cut back by 5 bases and J by 5 bases. Germline CDR1 SGHVS, CDR2 FQNEAQ.

As to this clone: A junction boundary mismatches the germline segment, possibly from a read error. The CDR3 bases are TGCGCCAGCAGCTTGTATGGGAATAACTATGACTACACCTTC. It encodes CASSLYGNNYDYTF. The chain carries TRBV5-1 and TRBJ1-2; D not resolved. Germline CDR1 SGHRS, CDR2 YFSETQ. The length of the CDR3 is 14 residues.

The V and J genes are TRBV9 and TRBJ1-3; D is possibly TRBD1 (5 bases). Trimming pared 3 bases from V and 2 bases from J, leaving 9 bases between. The germline gives CDR1 SGDLS, CDR2 YYNGEE. The CDR3 totals 14 residues. The CDR3 bases are TGTGCCAGCAGCGCCGCGACAGCTGGAAACACCATATATTTT. Encoded protein: CASSAATAGNTIYF.

J is TRBJ2-7 and V is TRBV5-6; D is tentatively TRBD1 or TRBD2 (7 bases each). The CDR3 runs to 15 residues. In germline, CDR1 is SGHDT, CDR2 YYEEEE. V lost 6 bases, J lost 1 base, and 17 bases lay in between. CDR3 nucleotide sequence: TGTGCCAGCACCAGGGGGGGTTACTATTCCTACGAGCAGTACTTC. Translation: CASTRGGYYSYEQYF.

The rearrangement links TRBV7-6 to TRBJ2-7; 12 nucleotides agree with TRBD2. V was clipped by 2 bases and J by 2 bases; unmatched bases: 4. Germline CDR1 and CDR2: SGHVS and FNYEAQ. There are 16 residues in the CDR3. The CDR3 DNA is TGTGCCAGCAGCTTAAGGCTAGCGGGAGGGACCTACGAGCAGTACTTC. Protein sequence: CASSLRLAGGTYEQYF. The full variable domain, completed using reference TRBV7-6 and TRBJ2-7, is GAGVSQSPRYKVTKRGQDVALRCDPISGHVSLYWYRQALGQGPEFLTYFNYEAQQDKSGLPNDRFSAERPEGSISTLTIQRTEQRDSAMYRCASSLRLAGGTYEQYFGPGTRLTVT.

The rearrangement links TRBV9 to TRBJ2-1; 10 nucleotides align to TRBD2. With 5 bases clipped from V and 5 bases from J, the junction kept 7 bases outside the gene matches. CDR3 length equals 15 residues. The germline gives CDR1 SGDLS, CDR2 YYNGEE. The CDR3 reads CASRGTSDTHNEQFF. The DNA for the CDR3 is TGTGCCAGCAGAGGGACTAGCGATACCCACAATGAGCAGTTCTTC. The full variable domain, in which reference TRBV9 and TRBJ2-1 provide the parts outside the CDR3, is DSGVTQTPKHLITATGQRVTLRCSPRSGDLSVYWYQQSLDQGLQFLIQYYNGEERAKGNILERFSAQQFPDLHSELNLSSLELGDSALYFCASRGTSDTHNEQFFGPGTRLTVL.

The chain uses TRBV30 and TRBJ2-3, with D possibly being TRBD1 (6 bases). The CDR3 is 14 residues long. The germline V gene has CDR1 GTSNPN and CDR2 SVGIG (reference sequence). The V gene lost 5 bases and the J gene lost 3 bases, with 15 bases spanning the gap. CDR3 in amino acids: CAWEGQSWTDTQYF. The CDR3 coding sequence is TGTGCCTGGGAGGGACAATCCTGGACAGATACGCAGTATTTT.

The J gene is TRBJ2-2, the V gene TRBV2, with 8 nucleotides matching TRBD2. V lost 8 bases and J lost 7; bases outside the gene matches: 9. Germline V lookup: CDR1 SNHLY, CDR2 FYNNEI. The CDR3 spans 14 residues. The CDR3 spells CASYGRAVDGELFF. The CDR3 DNA follows: TGTGCCAGCTACGGGAGGGCCGTTGACGGGGAGCTGTTTTTT.

The chain recombines TRBV11-2 with TRBJ1-1; TRBD1 might be the D (5 bases). Trimming took off 3 bases at V and 6 bases at J, with 17 bases between the two ends. Germline values: CDR1 SGHAT, CDR2 FQNNGV. This CDR3 spans 15 amino acids. The CDR3 region has the DNA TGTGCCAGCAGCTTGGGGCAGCTGGATCCCCCTGAAGCTTTCTTT. The encoded protein is CASSLGQLDPPEAFF.

The rearrangement joins TRBV7-9 to TRBJ1-1; 7 nucleotides match TRBD1. After removal of 2 bases from V and 3 bases from J, the junction contained 3 bases not matched to a gene. The germline CDR1 and CDR2 sequences are SEHNR and FQNEAQ (reference sequence). This CDR3 has 14 residues. The CDR3 DNA reads TGTGCCAGCAGCTTAATCCAGGGGGACACTGAAGCTTTCTTT. Its protein product is CASSLIQGDTEAFF.

CDR3 coding DNA: TGTGCCAGCAGCCTAAAACAGGGTCACTGGGACGAGCAGTACTTC. Translating gives CASSLKQGHWDEQYF. The gene calls are TRBV7-2 and TRBJ2-7; D may be TRBD1 (6 bases). CDR1 SGHTA and CDR2 FQGNSA come from the germline V gene. V lost 5 bases to trimming and J lost 5 bases, with 19 bases between them. The CDR3 contains 15 residues.

The rearrangement joins TRBV9 to TRBJ2-2; 10 bases agree with TRBD2. Germline V CDR1 and CDR2: SGDLS, YYNGEE. V shed 1 base and J 3 bases; nucleotides not matched to a gene: 18. The CDR3 is made up of 21 amino acids. The CDR3 DNA follows: TGTGCCAGCAGCGTACCGGAAGTGGAGCGGGAGGGCGGTTGGGACACCGGGGAGCTGTTTTTT. Amino acids: CASSVPEVEREGGWDTGELFF. The whole variable domain, filled in from reference TRBV9 and TRBJ2-2, reads DSGVTQTPKHLITATGQRVTLRCSPRSGDLSVYWYQQSLDQGLQFLIQYYNGEERAKGNILERFSAQQFPDLHSELNLSSLELGDSALYFCASSVPEVEREGGWDTGELFFGEGSRLTVL.

This chain links TRBV10-1 with TRBJ2-3; D gene ambiguous. Trimming removed 3 bases from V and 4 bases from J, with 8 bases in between. Germline V CDR1 and CDR2: WNHNN, SYGVQD (reference sequence). The CDR3 extends over 13 amino acids. DNA for the CDR3: TGCGCCAGCAGTGAAGTGGGTTCAGATACGCAGTATTTT. Protein product: CASSEVGSDTQYF.

J is TRBJ1-2 and V is TRBV5-4; the match to TRBD1 covers 12 bases. Trimming cost V 0 bases and J 7 bases; bases outside gene matches: 10. Germline loops: CDR1 SGHNT, CDR2 YYREEE (reference sequence). CDR3 length: 17 amino acids. CDR3 in amino acids: CASSLAGGTGGLGGYTF. CDR3 coding DNA: TGTGCCAGCAGCTTGGCTGGCGGGACAGGGGGCTTGGGTGGCTACACCTTC. Looking up the rest from reference TRBV5-4 and TRBJ1-2 gives the full variable domain: ETGVTQSPTHLIKTRGQQVTLRCSSQSGHNTVSWYQQALGQGPQFIFQYYREEENGRGNFPPRFSGLQFPNYSSELNVNALELDDSALYLCASSLAGGTGGLGGYTFGSGTRLTVV.

This chain joins TRBV29-1 and TRBJ2-5, with 7 bases lining up with TRBD2. The CDR3 consists of 14 residues. Trimming removed 3 bases from V and 4 bases from J; junction bases left unmatched: 8. Germline CDR1 reads SQVTM; CDR2 reads ANQGSEA. CDR3 region: CSVEFAGVLETQYF. CDR3 bases: TGCAGCGTTGAGTTTGCGGGAGTCCTAGAGACCCAGTACTTC.

The rearrangement uses TRBV6-6 and TRBJ2-7; 8 nucleotides match TRBD2. Trimming removed 6 bases from V and 3 bases from J; junction bases left unmatched: 7. The length of the CDR3 is 14 residues. Per germline, CDR1 MNHNY and CDR2 SVGAGI (reference sequence). CDR3 sequence: CASSRGSGGYEQYF. CDR3 bases: TGTGCCAGCAGCCGCGGCAGCGGGGGCTACGAGCAGTACTTC.

The chain combines TRBV18 with TRBJ2-7; 8 nucleotides line up with TRBD2. There are 14 residues in the CDR3. V was clipped by 2 bases and J by 3 bases; unmatched bases: 3. Germline assignment: CDR1 KGHSH and CDR2 LQKENI. CDR3 sequence reads: CASSPRREDYEQYF. CDR3 nucleotides: TGTGCCAGCTCACCAAGGCGGGAGGACTACGAGCAGTACTTC.

The V call is TRBV27, the J call TRBJ2-3; a weak D match, TRBD2 (6 bases). Germline CDR1 reads MNHEY; CDR2 reads SMNVEV (reference sequence). The CDR3 sequence is 14 residues long. Trimming left V 5 bases short and J 5 bases short, with 14 bases between. The CDR3 region has the DNA TGTGCCAGCAGTGCGACTAGTCTGGGAGATACGCAGTATTTT. Translation: CASSATSLGDTQYF.